This T cell receptor beta chain was retrieved from a study of shared clonotypes between healthy human individuals (TCRdb year 2020). As for the study more broadly: The cohort included three men and a couple of women between 18 and 49 years of age. For each donor, three plates each were used for CD4 naive and CD4 memory, two plates were used for CD8 naive, and one plate was used for CD8 memory. To estimate repertoire size and how much clonotype sharing occurs between individuals, the study deeply sequenced the blood TCR repertoires of five or six healthy adults. Libraries were prepared and TCR repertoires were sequenced by different laboratories using diverse techniques, in order to increase sequencing depth and limit assay-specific biases. Per donor, leukapheresis produced somewhere between about 0.94 and 9.5 billion PBMCs.

TCR CDR3 regions were amplified from genomic DNA by multiplex PCR using the deep immunoSEQ assay. Genomic DNA extracted from each cell subset was distributed evenly over all wells of several immunoSEQ 96-well plates, and each plate served as one replicate. For sorted subsets, 200 ng of genomic DNA, equivalent to 25,000 to 35,000 T cell genomes, went into each replicate PCR. The purified libraries were quantified using a Qubit 3.0 fluorometer, sized with a Bioanalyzer 2100, and then quantified again using the KAPA Library Quantification kit. Each immunoSEQ 96-well plate was sequenced on its own single-read 150-cycle Illumina NextSeq 550 flow cell. The study's own analysis went as follows. Because only junctional sequences without quality scores were contained in the immunoSEQ output, filtering matching that applied to full-length reads could not be performed. Sequences were annotated with PyIR, a Python wrapper for IgBLAST v1.9, and V/J genes and CDR3 were assigned using IMGT germline references. Any read was removed if the V/J assignment was weak (E-value above 1e-6), the CDR3 was missing, or the read contained stop codons, out-of-frame junctions, or ambiguous translated residues. V3J clonotypes were defined as sequences sharing an identical inferred V gene, J gene, and CDR3 amino acid sequence. The percentage overlap between two repertoires was calculated by dividing the number of shared unique clonotypes by the size of the smaller repertoire. RTK rarefaction, the Chao1 estimator, and Recon v2.1 estimates of unobserved clonotypes were used to assess repertoire richness. For all TCRbeta clonotypes obtained by the gDNA method from four donors, generation probabilities were computed with OLGA. TCRdb re-hosts the immuneACCESS table, in-frame sequences only. Its copies lack some clones; in the studies checked, an unresolved V gene accounts for under half of them, and the cause for the rest is not known. V and J calls and clone size are those listed in that table; D and trimming were worked out from the DNA. For this sample the table gives some 2,500,000 clones, of which over 85% were detected only once. The biggest ten clones account for approximately 0.37% of the sample.

The germline V gene supplies CDR1 KGHSH and CDR2 LQKENI. The CDR3 starts with the cysteine, ends with the phenylalanine, and has 15 residues. Only the CDR3 region is kept as DNA, spanning 45 bases read in frame from base 1. V sheds 4 bases and J sheds 2 bases, leaving 14 bases between their ends. Results and caveats for the whole study, not just this receptor: Sampling was restricted to blood, and TCR repertoires in tissue are likely to differ from TCR repertoires in blood. Because the study included a small number of donors, the genetic and exposure-history diversity represented was limited. Estimated clonotype richness was generally larger for naive than for memory subsets. Higher generation probabilities were observed for clonotypes shared by all four sorted-subset donors than for non-shared clonotypes. Pairwise subsampling led to the expectation that sequencing depth would affect the degree of clonotype sharing among donors. Incomplete sequencing was indicated by rarefaction of sorted-subset datasets, despite the large sequencing depth. When a few donors were compared, the shared fraction of clonotypes was around 5.1% for naive CD4, around 4% for naive CD8, about 2.5% for memory CD4, and 0.4% for memory CD8.

The donors were healthy, HIV-negative adults with no recently reported acute infections or vaccinations. Only Caucasian adults living in Nashville, Tennessee, USA were represented among the donors. CD4+ T cells were enriched by magnetic negative selection; naive cells were then positively selected on CD45RA, and the negative fraction formed the memory subset. After blood collection by leukapheresis, PBMCs were isolated using Ficoll-Histopaque density gradient centrifugation and then cryopreserved in the vapor phase of liquid nitrogen. Analytical flow cytometry was used to check the purity and quantity of every magnetically sorted T cell population. Genomic DNA was isolated from each sorted fraction and quantified by UV absorbance on a Nanodrop 2000c. A remark on this clone: Its antigen is unknown. No base quality values were provided; no much bigger clone lies one nucleotide off.

The receptor chain draws on TRBV18 and TRBJ2-5, and the D gene may be TRBD2, 5 bases matching. The clonotype originates from a man aged 18 to 30 in good health. Some clones in this sample may be carry-over from other donors' samples. Sequencing input: naive CD4+ T cells from PBMCs. The sample's cell subset or site label, in plain terms: CD45RA+ positively selected. The DNA sequence is TGTGCCAGCTCACAGCCCCCCGGGGAGCAAGAGACCCAGTACTTC. Its protein is CASSQPPGEQETQYF. Supplemented by the reference TRBV18 and TRBJ2-5 proteins around the CDR3, the complete variable domain is NAGVMQNPRHLVRRRGQEARLRCSPMKGHSHVYWYRQLPEEGLKFMVYLQKENIIDESGMPKERFSAEFPKEGPSILRIQQVVRGDSAAYFCASSQPPGEQETQYFGPGTRLLVL.